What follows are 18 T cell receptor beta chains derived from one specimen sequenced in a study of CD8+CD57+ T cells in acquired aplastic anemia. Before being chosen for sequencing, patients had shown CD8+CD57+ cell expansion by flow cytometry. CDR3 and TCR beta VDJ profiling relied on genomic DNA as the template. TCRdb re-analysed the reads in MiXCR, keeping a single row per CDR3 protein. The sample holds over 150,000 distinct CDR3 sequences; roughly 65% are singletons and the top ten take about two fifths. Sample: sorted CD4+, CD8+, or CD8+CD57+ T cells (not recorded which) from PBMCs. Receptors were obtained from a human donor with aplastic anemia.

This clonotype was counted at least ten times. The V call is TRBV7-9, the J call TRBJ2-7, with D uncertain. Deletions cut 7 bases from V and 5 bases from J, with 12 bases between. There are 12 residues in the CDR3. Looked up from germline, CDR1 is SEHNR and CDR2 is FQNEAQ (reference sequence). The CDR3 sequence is CASNLGTNEQYF. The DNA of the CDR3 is TGTGCCAGCAACCTGGGCACGAACGAGCAGTACTTC.

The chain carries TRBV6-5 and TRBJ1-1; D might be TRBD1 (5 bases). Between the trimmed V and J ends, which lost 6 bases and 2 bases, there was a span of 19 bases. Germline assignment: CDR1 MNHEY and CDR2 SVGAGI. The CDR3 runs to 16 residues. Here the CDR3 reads CASSLAGEGRNTEAFF. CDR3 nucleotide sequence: TGTGCCAGCAGCTTAGCGGGGGAGGGTAGAAACACTGAAGCTTTCTTT.

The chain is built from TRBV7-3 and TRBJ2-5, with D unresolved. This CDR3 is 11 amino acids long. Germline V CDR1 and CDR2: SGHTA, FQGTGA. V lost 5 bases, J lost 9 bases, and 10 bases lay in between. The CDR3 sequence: CASSLSWAQYF. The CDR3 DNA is TGTGCCAGCAGCCTTAGTTGGGCCCAGTACTTC.

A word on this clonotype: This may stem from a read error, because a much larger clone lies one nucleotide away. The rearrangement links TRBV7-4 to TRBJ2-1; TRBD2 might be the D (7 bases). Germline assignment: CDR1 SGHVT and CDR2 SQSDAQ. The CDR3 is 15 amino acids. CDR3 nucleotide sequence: TGTGCCAGCAGCTCCCTCGCGGGGGCGGGCTATGAGCAGCTCTTC. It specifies CASSSLAGAGYEQLF.

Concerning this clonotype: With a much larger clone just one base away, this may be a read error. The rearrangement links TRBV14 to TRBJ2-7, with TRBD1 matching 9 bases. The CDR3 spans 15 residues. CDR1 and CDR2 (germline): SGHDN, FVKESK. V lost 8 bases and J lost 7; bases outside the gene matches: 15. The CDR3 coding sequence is TGTGCCAGCTCACCACTTGGACAGGGGACAAGGGAGCAGTACTTC. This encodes CASSPLGQGTREQYF.

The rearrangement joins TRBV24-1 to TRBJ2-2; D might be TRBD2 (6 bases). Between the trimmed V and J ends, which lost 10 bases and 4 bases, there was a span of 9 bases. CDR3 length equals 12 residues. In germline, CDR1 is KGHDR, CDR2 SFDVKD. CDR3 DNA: TGTGCCACGGGGCGGGGCACCGGGGAGCTGTTTTTT. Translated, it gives CATGRGTGELFF.

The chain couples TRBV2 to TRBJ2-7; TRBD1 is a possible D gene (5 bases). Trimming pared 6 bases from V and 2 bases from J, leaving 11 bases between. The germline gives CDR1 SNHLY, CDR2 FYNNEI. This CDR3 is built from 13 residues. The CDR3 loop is CASRSTVTYEQYF. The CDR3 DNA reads TGTGCCAGCAGGTCGACAGTGACCTACGAGCAGTACTTC. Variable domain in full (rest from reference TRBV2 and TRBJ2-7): EPEVTQTPSHQVTQMGQEVILRCVPISNHLYFYWYRQILGQKVEFLVSFYNNEISEKSEIFDDQFSVERPDGSNFTLKIRSTKLEDSAMYFCASRSTVTYEQYFGPGTRLTVT.

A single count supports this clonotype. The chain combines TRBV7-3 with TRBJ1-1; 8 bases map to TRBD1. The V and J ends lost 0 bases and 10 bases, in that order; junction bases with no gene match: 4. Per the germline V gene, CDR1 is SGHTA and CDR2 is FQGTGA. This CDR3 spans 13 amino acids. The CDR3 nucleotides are TGTGCCAGCAGCTTAACTAGGACAGGGCGAGCTTTCTTT. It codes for CASSLTRTGRAFF.

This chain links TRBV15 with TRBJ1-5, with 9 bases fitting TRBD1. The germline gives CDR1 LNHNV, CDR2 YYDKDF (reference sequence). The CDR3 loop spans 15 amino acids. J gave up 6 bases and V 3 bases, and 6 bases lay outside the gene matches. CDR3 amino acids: CATSSPGQGGQPQHF. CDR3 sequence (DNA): TGTGCCACCAGCAGTCCGGGACAGGGTGGTCAGCCCCAGCATTTT.

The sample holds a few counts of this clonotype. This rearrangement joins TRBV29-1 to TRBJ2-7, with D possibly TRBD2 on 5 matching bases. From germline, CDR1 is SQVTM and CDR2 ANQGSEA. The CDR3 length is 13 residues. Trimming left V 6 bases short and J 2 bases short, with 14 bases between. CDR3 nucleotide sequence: TGCAGCGTCGAGGGCGGCTGGGCCTACGAGCAGTACTTC. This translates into CSVEGGWAYEQYF.

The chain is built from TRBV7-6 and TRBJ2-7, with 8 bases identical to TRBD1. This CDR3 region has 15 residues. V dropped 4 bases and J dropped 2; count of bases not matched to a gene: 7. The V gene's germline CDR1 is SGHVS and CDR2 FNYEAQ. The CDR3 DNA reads TGTGCCAGCAGCTCGGGACAGGCTGGAACCTACGAGCAGTACTTC. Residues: CASSSGQAGTYEQYF.

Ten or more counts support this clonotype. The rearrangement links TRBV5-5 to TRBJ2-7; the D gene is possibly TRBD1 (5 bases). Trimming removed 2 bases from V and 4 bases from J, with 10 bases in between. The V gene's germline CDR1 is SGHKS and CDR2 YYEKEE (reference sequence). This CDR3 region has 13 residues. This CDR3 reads CASSFRVGYEQYF. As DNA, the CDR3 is TGTGCCAGCAGCTTCAGGGTTGGGTACGAGCAGTACTTC.

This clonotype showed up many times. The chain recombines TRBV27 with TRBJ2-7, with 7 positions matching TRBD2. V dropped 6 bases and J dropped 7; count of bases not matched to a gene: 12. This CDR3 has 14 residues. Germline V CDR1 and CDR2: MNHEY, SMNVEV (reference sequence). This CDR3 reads CASRTGTKAGEQYF. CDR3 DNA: TGTGCCAGCAGAACCGGGACGAAAGCGGGGGAGCAGTACTTC.

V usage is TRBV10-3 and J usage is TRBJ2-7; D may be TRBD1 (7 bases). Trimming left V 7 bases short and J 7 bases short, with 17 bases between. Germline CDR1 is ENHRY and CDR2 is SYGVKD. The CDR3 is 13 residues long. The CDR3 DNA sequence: TGTGCCATCAAGGGACAGCGGGCTGTGGAGCAGTACTTC. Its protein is CAIKGQRAVEQYF.

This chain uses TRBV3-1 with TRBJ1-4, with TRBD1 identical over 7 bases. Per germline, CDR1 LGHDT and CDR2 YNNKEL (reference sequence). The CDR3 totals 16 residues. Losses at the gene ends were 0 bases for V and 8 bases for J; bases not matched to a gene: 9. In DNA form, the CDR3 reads TGTGCCAGCAGCCAAGAACAACAGGGGACGAGGGAAAAACTGTTTTTT. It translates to CASSQEQQGTREKLFF.

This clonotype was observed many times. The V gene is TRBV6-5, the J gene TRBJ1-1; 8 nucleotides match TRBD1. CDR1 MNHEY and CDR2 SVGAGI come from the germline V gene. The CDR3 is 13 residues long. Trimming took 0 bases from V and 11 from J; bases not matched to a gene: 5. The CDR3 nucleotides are TGTGCCAGCAGTTACTCACGGACAGGGACGGCTTTCTTT. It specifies CASSYSRTGTAFF.

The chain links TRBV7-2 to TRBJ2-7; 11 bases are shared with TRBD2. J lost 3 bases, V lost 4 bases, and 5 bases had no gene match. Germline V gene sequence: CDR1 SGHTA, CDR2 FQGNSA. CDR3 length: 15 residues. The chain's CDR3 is CASSYAGTSGYEQYF. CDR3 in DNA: TGTGCCAGCAGCTACGCCGGGACTAGCGGCTACGAGCAGTACTTC.

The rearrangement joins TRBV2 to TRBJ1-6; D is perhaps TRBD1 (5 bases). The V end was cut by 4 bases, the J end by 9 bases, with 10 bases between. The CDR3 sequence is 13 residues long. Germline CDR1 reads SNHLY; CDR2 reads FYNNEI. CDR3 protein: CASSGREGSPLHF. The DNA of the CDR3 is TGTGCCAGCAGTGGCAGGGAAGGTTCACCCCTCCACTTT. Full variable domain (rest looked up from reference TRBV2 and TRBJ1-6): EPEVTQTPSHQVTQMGQEVILRCVPISNHLYFYWYRQILGQKVEFLVSFYNNEISEKSEIFDDQFSVERPDGSNFTLKIRSTKLEDSAMYFCASSGREGSPLHFGNGTRLTVT.